This T cell receptor (beta chain) was captured by sequencing in a study of T-cell reconstitution after alpha-beta-depleted transplantation in children. General study results and limits: After transplant, at about two months, alpha-beta T cells were reportedly derived from several hundred expanded graft clones.

This clonotype came up a few times. Its specificity is unknown. The TCRbeta library was prepared with unique molecular identifiers. TCRdb processed the PCR reads anew with MiXCR; each CDR3 protein has one entry. The sample yields about 830,000 distinct CDR3 sequences, 16% seen once. This CDR3 region has 13 residues. V lost 3 bases and J 8 bases, leaving 13 bases between the germline ends. The sequencing used PBMCs, mostly from graft donor cells, collected 360 days after TCRalphabeta/CD19-depleted stem cell transplant. This chain joins TRBV12-3 or TRBV12-4 and TRBJ1-2; D gene unclear. The TCR was taken from a male patient between 10 and 17 years old who had a stem cell transplant for acute lymphoblastic leukemia, so the T cells may come from the graft donor. The CDR3 loop reads CASSLVEAGGYTF. DNA for the CDR3: TGTGCCAGCAGTTTGGTGGAGGCGGGGGGCTACACCTTC.